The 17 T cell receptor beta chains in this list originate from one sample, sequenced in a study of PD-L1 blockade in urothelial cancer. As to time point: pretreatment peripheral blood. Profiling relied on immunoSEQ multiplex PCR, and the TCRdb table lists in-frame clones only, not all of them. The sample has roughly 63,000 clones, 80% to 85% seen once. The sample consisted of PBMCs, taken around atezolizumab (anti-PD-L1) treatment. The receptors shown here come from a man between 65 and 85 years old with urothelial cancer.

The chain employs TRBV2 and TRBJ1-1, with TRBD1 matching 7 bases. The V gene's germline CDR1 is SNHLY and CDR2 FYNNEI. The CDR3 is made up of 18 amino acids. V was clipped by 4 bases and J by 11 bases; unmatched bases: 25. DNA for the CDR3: TGTGCCAGCAGTGGATCGATCGGGACAGCGCTCTACATCCGCCCGGCTTTCTTT. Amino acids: CASSGSIGTALYIRPAFF.

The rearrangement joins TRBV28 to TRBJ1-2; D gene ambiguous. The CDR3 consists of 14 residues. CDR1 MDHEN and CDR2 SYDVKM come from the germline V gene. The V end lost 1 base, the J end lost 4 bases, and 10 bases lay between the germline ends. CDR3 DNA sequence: TGTGCCAGCAGTTTATACAGTTTCTCCTATGGCTACACCTTC. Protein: CASSLYSFSYGYTF.

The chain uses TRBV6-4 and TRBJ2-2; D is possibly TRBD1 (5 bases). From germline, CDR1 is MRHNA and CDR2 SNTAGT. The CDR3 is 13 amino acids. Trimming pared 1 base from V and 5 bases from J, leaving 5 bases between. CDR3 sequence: CASSDWTTGELFF. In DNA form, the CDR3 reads TGTGCCAGCAGTGACTGGACAACCGGGGAGCTGTTTTTT.

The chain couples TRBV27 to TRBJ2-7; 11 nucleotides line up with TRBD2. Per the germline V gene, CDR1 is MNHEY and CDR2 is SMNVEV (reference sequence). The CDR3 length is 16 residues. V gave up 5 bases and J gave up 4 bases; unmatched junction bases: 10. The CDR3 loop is CASSAGLAATWYEQYF. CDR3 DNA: TGTGCCAGCAGTGCGGGACTAGCGGCCACTTGGTACGAGCAGTACTTC.

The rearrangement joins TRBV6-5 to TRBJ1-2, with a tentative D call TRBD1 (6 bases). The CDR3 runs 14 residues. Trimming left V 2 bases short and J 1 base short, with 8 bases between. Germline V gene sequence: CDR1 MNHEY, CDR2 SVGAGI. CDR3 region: CASSYGRGNYGYTF. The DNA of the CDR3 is TGTGCCAGCAGTTACGGCAGGGGTAACTATGGCTACACCTTC.

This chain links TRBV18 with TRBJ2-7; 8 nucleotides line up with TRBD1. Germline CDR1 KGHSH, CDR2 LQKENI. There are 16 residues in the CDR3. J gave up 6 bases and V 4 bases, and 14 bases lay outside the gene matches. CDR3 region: CASSRTRTGWGLEQYF. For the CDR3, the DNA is TGTGCCAGCTCACGTACCAGGACAGGGTGGGGACTCGAGCAGTACTTC.

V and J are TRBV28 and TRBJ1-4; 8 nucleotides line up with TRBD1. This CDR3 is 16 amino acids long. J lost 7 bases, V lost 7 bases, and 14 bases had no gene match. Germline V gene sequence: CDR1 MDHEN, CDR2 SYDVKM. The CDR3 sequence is CASKKDRAELIEKLFF. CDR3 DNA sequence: TGTGCCAGCAAAAAGGACAGGGCAGAATTAATTGAAAAACTGTTTTTT.

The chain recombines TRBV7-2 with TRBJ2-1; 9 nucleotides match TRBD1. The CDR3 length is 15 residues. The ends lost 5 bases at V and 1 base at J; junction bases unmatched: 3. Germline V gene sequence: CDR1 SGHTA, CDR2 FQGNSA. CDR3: CASSPDRGSYNEQFF. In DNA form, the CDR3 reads TGTGCCAGCAGCCCGGACAGGGGATCCTACAATGAGCAGTTCTTC.

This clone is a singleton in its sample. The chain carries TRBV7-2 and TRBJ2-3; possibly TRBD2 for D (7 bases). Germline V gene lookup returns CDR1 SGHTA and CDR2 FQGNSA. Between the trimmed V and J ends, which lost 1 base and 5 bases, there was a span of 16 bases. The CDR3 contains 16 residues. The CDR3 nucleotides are TGTGCCAGCAGCTTAGGGGGGGGCAGAGGACTAGATACGCAGTATTTT. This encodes CASSLGGGRGLDTQYF.

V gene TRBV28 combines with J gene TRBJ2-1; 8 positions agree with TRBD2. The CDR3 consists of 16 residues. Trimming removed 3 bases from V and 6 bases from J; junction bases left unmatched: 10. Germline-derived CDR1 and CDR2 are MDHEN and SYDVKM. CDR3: CASSFGTRGRRNEQFF. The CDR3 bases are TGTGCCAGCAGTTTCGGGACTAGAGGACGCCGCAATGAGCAGTTCTTC.

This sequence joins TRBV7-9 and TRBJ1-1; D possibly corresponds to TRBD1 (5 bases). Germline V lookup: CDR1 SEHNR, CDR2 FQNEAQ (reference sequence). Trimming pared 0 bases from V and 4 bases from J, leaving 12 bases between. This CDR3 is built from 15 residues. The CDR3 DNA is TGTGCCAGCAGCTTAGCGCCACAGGCCGCCACTGAAGCTTTCTTT. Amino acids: CASSLAPQAATEAFF.

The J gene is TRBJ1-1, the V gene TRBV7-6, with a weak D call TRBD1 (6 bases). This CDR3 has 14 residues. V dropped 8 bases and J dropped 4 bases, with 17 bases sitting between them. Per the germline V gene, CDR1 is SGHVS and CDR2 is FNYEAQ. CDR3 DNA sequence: TGTGCCAGCTCGCCACCAAGGGGGGGCACTGAAGCTTTCTTT. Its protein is CASSPPRGGTEAFF. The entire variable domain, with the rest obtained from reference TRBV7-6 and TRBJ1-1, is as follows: GAGVSQSPRYKVTKRGQDVALRCDPISGHVSLYWYRQALGQGPEFLTYFNYEAQQDKSGLPNDRFSAERPEGSISTLTIQRTEQRDSAMYRCASSPPRGGTEAFFGQGTRLTVV.

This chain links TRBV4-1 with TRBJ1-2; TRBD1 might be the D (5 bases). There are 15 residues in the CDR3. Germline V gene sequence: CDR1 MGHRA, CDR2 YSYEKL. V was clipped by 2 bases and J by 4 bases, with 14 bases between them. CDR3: CASSQLWRGAYGYTF. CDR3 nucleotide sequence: TGCGCCAGCAGCCAATTGTGGAGGGGCGCCTATGGCTACACCTTC.

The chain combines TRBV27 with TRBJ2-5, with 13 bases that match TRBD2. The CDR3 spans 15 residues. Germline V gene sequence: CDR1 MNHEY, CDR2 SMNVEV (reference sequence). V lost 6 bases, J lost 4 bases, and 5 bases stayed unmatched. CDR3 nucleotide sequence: TGTGCCAGCAGGTGGACTAGCGGGAGAGTAGAGACCCAGTACTTC. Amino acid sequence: CASRWTSGRVETQYF.

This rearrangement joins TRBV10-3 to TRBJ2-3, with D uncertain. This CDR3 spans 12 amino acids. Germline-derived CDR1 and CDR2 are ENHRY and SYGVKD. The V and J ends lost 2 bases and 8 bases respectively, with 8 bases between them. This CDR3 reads CAISEEHSTQYF. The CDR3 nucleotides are TGTGCCATCAGTGAGGAGCACAGTACGCAGTATTTT.

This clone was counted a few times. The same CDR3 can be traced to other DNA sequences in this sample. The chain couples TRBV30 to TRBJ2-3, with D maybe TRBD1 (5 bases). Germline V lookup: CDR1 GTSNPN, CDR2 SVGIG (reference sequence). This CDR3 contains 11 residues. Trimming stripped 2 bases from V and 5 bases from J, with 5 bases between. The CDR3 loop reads CAWSRGDTQYF. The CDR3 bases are TGTGCCTGGAGTAGGGGAGATACGCAGTATTTT.

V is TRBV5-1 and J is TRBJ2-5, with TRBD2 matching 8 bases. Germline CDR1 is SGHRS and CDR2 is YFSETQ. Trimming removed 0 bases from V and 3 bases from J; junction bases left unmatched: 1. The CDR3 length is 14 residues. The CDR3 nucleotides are TGCGCCAGCAGCTTGGTTAGCGGGGAAGAGACCCAGTACTTC. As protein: CASSLVSGEETQYF.